This TCR beta chain derives from a study of blood T cell repertoires in COVID-19. Study summary: The United States, Italy and Spain were the sources of the acute and convalescent COVID-19 samples. Nucleic acid was either cDNA or gDNA, and it came from T cells, B-cell-depleted T cells, or PBMCs.

The V gene's germline CDR1 is SGDLS and CDR2 YYNGEE. The V and J ends lost 0 bases and 1 base respectively, with 4 bases between them. The CDR3 has 13 amino acids. In the source study's methods: Cell counts per sample came from amplifying reference gene primers. The protocol was immunoSEQ multiplex PCR, while the TCRdb copy is restricted to in-frame clones and leaves out a portion. V and J calls and clone size follow that table, whereas D and trimming were derived from the DNA. This sample has almost 500,000 clones, with around 85% found just once. Enrollees, about 18 to 89 years old, lived in fewer than 25 US areas.

Sequenced material: PBMCs or T cells enriched from blood (not recorded which). The rearrangement uses TRBV9 and TRBJ1-1, with D uncertain. This TCR was recovered from a woman aged 60-75 years who had recovered from COVID-19. Here the CDR3 reads CASSVVQNTEAFF. Here the CDR3 DNA reads TGTGCCAGCAGCGTAGTACAGAACACTGAAGCTTTCTTT.